A selection of T cell receptor beta chains follows, all from one sample in a study of blood T cells in healthy people across ages. A single record per CDR3 protein comes from TCRdb applying MiXCR to the 5' RACE reads. The sample holds about a million distinct CDR3 sequences, roughly two fifths seen once. The sample was blood. The receptors stem from a man aged 18 to 35 in good health. The CDR3 runs from the conserved cysteine through the conserved F or W. The D gene is left open where the match is weak. The size of a clone is reported for some rows only, either as once, few or many, or as a class for expanded clones.

clone size	J gene	D gene	V gene	CDR3 protein	CDR3 DNA
few	TRBJ2-1	.	TRBV20-1	CSASTGLAYYNEQFF	TGCAGTGCTAGTACTGGGCTAGCTTACTACAATGAGCAGTTCTTC
.	TRBJ1-4	.	TRBV30	CAWSVRFGEKLFF	TGTGCCTGGAGTGTACGATTCGGCGAAAAACTGTTTTTT
.	TRBJ1-1	.	TRBV10-3	CAISERQTEAFF	TGTGCCATCAGTGAGAGGCAGACTGAAGCTTTCTTT
.	TRBJ2-3	.	TRBV5-1	CASSLTRMGDTQYF	TGCGCCAGCAGCTTGACGCGGATGGGAGATACGCAGTATTTT
.	TRBJ2-1	TRBD2	TRBV24-1	CATSDPTPVLAGGYNEQFF	TGTGCCACCAGTGATCCCACCCCCGTCCTAGCGGGGGGGTACAATGAGCAGTTCTTC
.	TRBJ2-1	.	TRBV10-3	CAISESWFYNEQFF	TGTGCCATCAGTGAGTCGTGGTTCTACAATGAGCAGTTCTTC
.	TRBJ2-5	.	TRBV14	CASSQDLQETQYF	TGTGCCAGCAGCCAAGATCTGCAAGAGACCCAGTACTTC
.	TRBJ2-1	TRBD1	TRBV15	CATNQDRFYDEQFF	TGTGCCACCAACCAGGACAGGTTTTACGATGAGCAGTTCTTC
many	TRBJ2-3	.	TRBV12-5	CASGPGSDTQYF	TGTGCTAGTGGCCCCGGCTCAGATACGCAGTATTTT
few	TRBJ2-1	.	TRBV20-1	CSARDRDFLTPYNEQFF	TGCAGTGCTAGAGACCGGGACTTTCTAACTCCCTACAATGAGCAGTTCTTC
.	TRBJ1-1	.	TRBV5-1	CASRERQTNTEAFF	TGCGCCAGCAGAGAAAGGCAGACGAACACTGAAGCTTTCTTT
few	TRBJ2-1	.	TRBV5-5	CASRLGTYNEQFF	TGTGCCAGCCGACTGGGGACCTACAATGAGCAGTTCTTC
.	TRBJ1-2	TRBD1	TRBV9	CASSPSPKGAWDYGYTF	TGTGCCAGCAGCCCGAGTCCTAAGGGGGCCTGGGACTATGGCTACACCTTC
.	TRBJ2-5	.	TRBV12-3/TRBV12-4	CASRRDIEETQYF	TGTGCCAGCAGGCGCGACATTGAAGAGACCCAGTACTTC
.	TRBJ1-1	TRBD1	TRBV6-5	CASSDRARGTEAFF	TGTGCCAGCAGTGACAGGGCGCGGGGCACTGAAGCTTTCTTT
.	TRBJ2-7	.	TRBV3-1	CASSQDEVRLVYNEQYF	TGTGCCAGCAGCCAAGACGAGGTTCGTCTAGTCTACAATGAGCAGTACTTC
.	TRBJ2-1	.	TRBV2	CASNGGSSYNEQFF	TGTGCCAGCAACGGGGGTAGCTCCTACAATGAGCAGTTCTTC
.	TRBJ1-3	.	TRBV12-3/TRBV12-4	CASSQAEFSGNTIYF	TGTGCCAGCAGCCAAGCTGAATTCTCTGGAAACACCATATATTTT
.	TRBJ2-3	TRBD2	TRBV2	CASVLAGGTDTQYF	TGTGCCAGCGTCCTAGCGGGGGGCACAGATACGCAGTATTTT
.	TRBJ1-5	.	TRBV4-3	CASSHEARGGQPQHF	TGCGCCAGCAGCCATGAGGCCCGGGGTGGTCAGCCCCAGCATTTT
.	TRBJ1-2	.	TRBV19	CASNQGYDGYTF	TGTGCCAGTAACCAGGGGTACGATGGCTACACCTTC
few	TRBJ2-7	.	TRBV6-2/TRBV6-3	CASSFSLGAYEQYF	TGTGCCAGCAGTTTTTCCTTGGGGGCCTACGAGCAGTACTTC
few	TRBJ1-5	.	TRBV6-2/TRBV6-3	CASSPGQHQPQHF	TGTGCCAGCAGCCCCGGACAGCATCAGCCCCAGCATTTT
few	TRBJ1-2	TRBD1	TRBV10-3	CAISAYRGDYGYTF	TGTGCCATCAGTGCGTACAGGGGAGACTATGGCTACACCTTC
few	TRBJ2-5	.	TRBV4-1	CASSQGGLLQETQYF	TGCGCCAGCAGCCAAGGAGGACTCTTACAAGAGACCCAGTACTTC
many	TRBJ1-2	.	TRBV7-9	CASSLVGGYTF	TGTGCCAGCAGCTTAGTTGGTGGCTACACCTTC
.	TRBJ2-7	.	TRBV2	CASIEGTYEQYF	TGTGCCAGCATTGAGGGGACATACGAGCAGTACTTC
.	TRBJ2-7	TRBD2	TRBV30	CAWRAGSYEQYF	TGTGCCTGGAGAGCGGGGAGCTACGAGCAGTACTTC
.	TRBJ2-3	TRBD1	TRBV12-3/TRBV12-4	CASSLDDRDSTDMQYF	TGTGCCAGCAGTTTAGATGACAGGGATTCCACAGATATGCAGTATTTT
.	TRBJ1-1	.	TRBV20-1	CSAPWANTEAFF	TGCAGTGCTCCCTGGGCGAACACTGAAGCTTTCTTT
once	TRBJ1-2	TRBD1	TRBV14	CAGSPLRGPYYGYTF	TGTGCCGGCAGCCCGCTCAGGGGGCCCTACTATGGCTACACCTTC
.	TRBJ1-1	.	TRBV6-2/TRBV6-3	CASTQPGTEAFF	TGTGCCAGCACCCAACCGGGCACTGAAGCTTTCTTT
.	TRBJ1-4	.	TRBV12-3/TRBV12-4	CASSLGQALTSEKLFF	TGTGCCAGCAGTTTAGGGCAGGCCCTGACGAGTGAAAAACTGTTTTTT
.	TRBJ2-2	.	TRBV28	CASSLLVTRTGELFF	TGTGCCAGCAGTTTACTCGTGACTAGGACCGGGGAGCTGTTTTTT
once	TRBJ2-7	.	TRBV20-1	CSARDSGSLGGYEQYF	TGCAGTGCTAGAGATAGTGGGTCACTAGGCGGGTACGAGCAGTACTTC
.	TRBJ1-5	TRBD1	TRBV20-1	CSARSTGTGGQPQHF	TGCAGTGCTAGATCCACCGGGACAGGGGGTCAGCCCCAGCATTTT
.	TRBJ2-7	TRBD1	TRBV7-3	CASSLTDRANSYEQYF	TGTGCCAGCAGCTTAACGGACAGGGCAAACTCCTACGAGCAGTACTTC
many	TRBJ1-5	TRBD1	TRBV28	CASSLSGGYSNQPQHF	TGTGCCAGCAGTTTATCAGGGGGCTATAGCAATCAGCCCCAGCATTTT
.	TRBJ1-4	.	TRBV4-3	CASSQDRAYNEKLFF	TGCGCCAGCAGCCAAGACAGGGCCTATAATGAAAAACTGTTTTTT
once	TRBJ2-1	.	TRBV19	CASSLTGTRSVEQFF	TGTGCCAGTAGTCTAACCGGGACGAGATCTGTTGAGCAGTTCTTC
.	TRBJ1-4	TRBD1	TRBV20-1	CSTTSPGTGGAKLFF	TGCAGTACTACTTCCCCCGGGACAGGGGGCGCAAAACTGTTTTTT